The sequence of this TCR beta chain was determined in a study of T cells in Graves' hyperthyroidism and ophthalmopathy. This clonotype was seen only once. Its antigen is unidentified. Absence of ophthalmopathy progression within 18 months defined stable Graves' hyperthyroidism. Whole-study findings and limits: Appearing also in blood were most of the thyroid clonotypes expanded above 0.001.

Using RNA transcripts as the source, TCR beta CDR3 regions were amplified. HTBI primers were the set used in a first-round RT-PCR of the TCR CDR3. Via MiXCR, TCRdb re-called the multiplex PCR reads, giving one row per CDR3 protein. The sample carries 500,000 to 650,000 distinct CDR3 sequences, 12% to 15% recorded once. The sequenced sample was blood. The clonotype was recovered from a woman aged 40-49 years with Graves' hyperthyroidism.

The CDR3 spells CASSFVTMGGQQVSGNTIYF. The CDR3 DNA sequence: TGTGCCAGCAGTTTTGTTACTATGGGGGGGCAACAGGTCTCTGGAAACACCATATATTTT. The chain joins TRBV11-3 to TRBJ1-3; D is perhaps TRBD1 (6 bases). The CDR3 spans 20 residues. Trimming stripped 6 bases from V and 0 bases from J, with 27 bases between. The germline CDR1 and CDR2 sequences are SGHNT and YENEEA.